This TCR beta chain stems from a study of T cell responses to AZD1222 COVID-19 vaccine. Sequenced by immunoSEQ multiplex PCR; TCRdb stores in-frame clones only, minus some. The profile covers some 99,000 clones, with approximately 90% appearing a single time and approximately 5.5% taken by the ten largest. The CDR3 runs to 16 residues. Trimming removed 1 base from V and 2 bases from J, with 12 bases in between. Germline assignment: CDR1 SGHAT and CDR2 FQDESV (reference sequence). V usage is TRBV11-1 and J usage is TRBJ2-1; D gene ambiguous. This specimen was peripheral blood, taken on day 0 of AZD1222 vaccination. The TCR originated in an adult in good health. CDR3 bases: TGTGCCAGCAGCTTAGTGCGGCTCCTACCCTACAATGAGCAGTTCTTC. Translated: CASSLVRLLPYNEQFF.